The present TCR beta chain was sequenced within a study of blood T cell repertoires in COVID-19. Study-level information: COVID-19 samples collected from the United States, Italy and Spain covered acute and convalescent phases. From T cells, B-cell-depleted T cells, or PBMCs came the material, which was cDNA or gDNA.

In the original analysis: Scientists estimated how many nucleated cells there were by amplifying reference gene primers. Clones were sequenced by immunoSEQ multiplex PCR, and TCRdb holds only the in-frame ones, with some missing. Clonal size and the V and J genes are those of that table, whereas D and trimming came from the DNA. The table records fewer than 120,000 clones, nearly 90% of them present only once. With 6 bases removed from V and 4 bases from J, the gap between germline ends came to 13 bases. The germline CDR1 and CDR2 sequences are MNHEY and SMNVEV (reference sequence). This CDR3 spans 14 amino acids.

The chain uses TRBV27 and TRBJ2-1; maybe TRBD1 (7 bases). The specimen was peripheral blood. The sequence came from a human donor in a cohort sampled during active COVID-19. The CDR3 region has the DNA TGTGCCAGCAGGGCGGGACAGAGATACAATGAGCAGTTCTTC. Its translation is CASRAGQRYNEQFF.